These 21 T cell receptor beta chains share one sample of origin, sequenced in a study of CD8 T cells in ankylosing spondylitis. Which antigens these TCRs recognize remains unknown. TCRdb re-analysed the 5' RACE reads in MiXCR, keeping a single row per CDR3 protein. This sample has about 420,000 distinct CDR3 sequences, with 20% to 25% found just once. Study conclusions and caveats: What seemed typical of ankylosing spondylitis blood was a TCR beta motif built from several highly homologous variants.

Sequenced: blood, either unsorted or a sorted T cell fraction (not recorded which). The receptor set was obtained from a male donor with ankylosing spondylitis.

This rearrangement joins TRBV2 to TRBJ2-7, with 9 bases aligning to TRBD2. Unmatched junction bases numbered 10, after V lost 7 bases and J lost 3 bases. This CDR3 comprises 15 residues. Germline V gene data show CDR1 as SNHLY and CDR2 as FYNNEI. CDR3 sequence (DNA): TGTGCCAGCACTCCGGGACTAGCAGAAAACTACGAGCAGTACTTC. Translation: CASTPGLAENYEQYF. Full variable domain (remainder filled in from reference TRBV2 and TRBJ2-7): EPEVTQTPSHQVTQMGQEVILRCVPISNHLYFYWYRQILGQKVEFLVSFYNNEISEKSEIFDDQFSVERPDGSNFTLKIRSTKLEDSAMYFCASTPGLAENYEQYFGPGTRLTVT.

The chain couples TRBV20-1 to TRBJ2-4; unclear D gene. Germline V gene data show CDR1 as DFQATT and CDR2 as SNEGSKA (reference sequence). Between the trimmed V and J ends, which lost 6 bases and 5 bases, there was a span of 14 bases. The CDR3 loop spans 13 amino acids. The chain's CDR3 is CSARMGPQNIQYF. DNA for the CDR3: TGCAGTGCCAGGATGGGCCCCCAAAACATTCAGTACTTC.

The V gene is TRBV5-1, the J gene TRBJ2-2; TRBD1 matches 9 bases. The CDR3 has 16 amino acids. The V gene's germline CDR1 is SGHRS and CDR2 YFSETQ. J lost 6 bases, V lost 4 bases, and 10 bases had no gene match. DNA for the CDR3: TGCGCCAGCAGCCACGCGGGACAGGGTACTGCCGGGGAGCTGTTTTTT. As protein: CASSHAGQGTAGELFF.

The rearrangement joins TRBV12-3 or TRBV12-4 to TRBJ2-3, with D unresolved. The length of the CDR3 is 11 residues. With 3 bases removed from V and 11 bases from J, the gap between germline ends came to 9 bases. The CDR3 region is CASSLTELQYF. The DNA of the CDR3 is TGTGCCAGCAGTTTGACGGAATTGCAGTATTTT.

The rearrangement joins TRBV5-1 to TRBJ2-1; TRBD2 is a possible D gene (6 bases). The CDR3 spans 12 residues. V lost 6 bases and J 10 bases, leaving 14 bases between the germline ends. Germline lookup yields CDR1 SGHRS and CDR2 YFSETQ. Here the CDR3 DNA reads TGCGCCAGCAAGGATAGCGGCGGCGAGCAGTTCTTC. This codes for CASKDSGGEQFF.

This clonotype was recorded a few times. The CDR3 nucleotides are TGCAGTGCTAGAGATCTGGATGGTAGCGGCTACGAGCAGTACTTC. Protein product: CSARDLDGSGYEQYF. The rearrangement uses TRBV20-1 and TRBJ2-7; TRBD2 is a possible D gene (6 bases). The V end was cut by 0 bases, the J end by 3 bases, with 15 bases between. Germline CDR1 and CDR2: DFQATT and SNEGSKA (reference sequence). This CDR3 region has 15 residues.

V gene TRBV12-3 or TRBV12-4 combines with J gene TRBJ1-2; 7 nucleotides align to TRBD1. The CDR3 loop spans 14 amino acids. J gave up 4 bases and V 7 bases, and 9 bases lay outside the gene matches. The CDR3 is CASTRTGTIYGYTF. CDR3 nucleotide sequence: TGTGCCAGCACCAGGACAGGAACGATCTATGGCTACACCTTC.

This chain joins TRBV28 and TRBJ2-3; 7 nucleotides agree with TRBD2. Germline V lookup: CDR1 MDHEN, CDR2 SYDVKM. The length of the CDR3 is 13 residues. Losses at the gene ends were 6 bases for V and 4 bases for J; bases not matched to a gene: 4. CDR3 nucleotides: TGTGCCAGCAGACCGGCGGGAGCAGATACGCAGTATTTT. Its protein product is CASRPAGADTQYF.

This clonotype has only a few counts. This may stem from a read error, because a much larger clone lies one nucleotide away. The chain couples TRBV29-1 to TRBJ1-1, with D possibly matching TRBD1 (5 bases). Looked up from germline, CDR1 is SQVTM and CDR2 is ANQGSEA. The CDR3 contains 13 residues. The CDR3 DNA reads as TGCAGCGTTGAACAGGGCGGTGGCACTGAAGCTGTCTTT. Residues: CSVEQGGGTEAVF.

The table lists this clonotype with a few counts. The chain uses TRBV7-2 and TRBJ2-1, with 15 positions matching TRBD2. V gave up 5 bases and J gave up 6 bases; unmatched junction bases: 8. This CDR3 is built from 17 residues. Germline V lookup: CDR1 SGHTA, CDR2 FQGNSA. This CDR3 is CASSKRTSGRAVNEQFF. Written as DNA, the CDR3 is TGTGCCAGCAGCAAGCGGACTAGCGGGAGGGCCGTCAATGAGCAGTTCTTC.

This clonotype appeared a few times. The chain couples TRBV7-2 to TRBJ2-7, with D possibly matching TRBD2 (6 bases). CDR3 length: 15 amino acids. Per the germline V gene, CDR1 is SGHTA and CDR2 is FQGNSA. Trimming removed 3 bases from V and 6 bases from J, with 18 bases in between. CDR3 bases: TGTGCCAGCAGCTTGGCCGGGGGAACGGCAAGCGAGCAGTACTTC. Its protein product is CASSLAGGTASEQYF. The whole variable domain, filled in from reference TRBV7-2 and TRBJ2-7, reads GAGVSQSPSNKVTEKGKDVELRCDPISGHTALYWYRQSLGQGLEFLIYFQGNSAPDKSGLPSDRFSAERTGGSVSTLTIQRTQQEDSAVYLCASSLAGGTASEQYFGPGTRLTVT.

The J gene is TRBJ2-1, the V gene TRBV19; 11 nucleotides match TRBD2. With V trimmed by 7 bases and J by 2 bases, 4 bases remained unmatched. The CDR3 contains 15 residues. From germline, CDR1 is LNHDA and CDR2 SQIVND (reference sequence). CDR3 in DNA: TGTGCCAGTACCACTAGCGGGGGAACCTACAATGAGCAGTTCTTC. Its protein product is CASTTSGGTYNEQFF. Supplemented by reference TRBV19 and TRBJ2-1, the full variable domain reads DGGITQSPKYLFRKEGQNVTLSCEQNLNHDAMYWYRQDPGQGLRLIYYSQIVNDFQKGDIAEGYSVSREKKESFPLTVTSAQKNPTAFYLCASTTSGGTYNEQFFGPGTRLTVL.

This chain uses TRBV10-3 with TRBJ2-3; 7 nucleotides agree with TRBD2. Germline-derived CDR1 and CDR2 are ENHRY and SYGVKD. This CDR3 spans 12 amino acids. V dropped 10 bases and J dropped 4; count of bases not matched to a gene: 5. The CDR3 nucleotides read TGTGCCACGGGGGGATCCCCAGATACGCAGTATTTT. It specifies CATGGSPDTQYF.

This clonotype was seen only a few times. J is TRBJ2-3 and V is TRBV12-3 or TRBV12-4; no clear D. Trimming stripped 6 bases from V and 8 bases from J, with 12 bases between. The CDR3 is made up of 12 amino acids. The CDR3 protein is CASSTLSGTQYF. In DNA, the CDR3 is TGTGCCAGCAGCACCCTGTCGGGTACGCAGTATTTT.

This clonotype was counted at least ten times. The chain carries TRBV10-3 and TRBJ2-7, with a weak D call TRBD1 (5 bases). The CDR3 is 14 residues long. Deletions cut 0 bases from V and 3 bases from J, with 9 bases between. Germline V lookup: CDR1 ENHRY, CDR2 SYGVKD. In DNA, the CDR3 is TGTGCCATCAGTGAGTCGCAGGGCAACTACGAGCAGTACTTC. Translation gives CAISESQGNYEQYF.

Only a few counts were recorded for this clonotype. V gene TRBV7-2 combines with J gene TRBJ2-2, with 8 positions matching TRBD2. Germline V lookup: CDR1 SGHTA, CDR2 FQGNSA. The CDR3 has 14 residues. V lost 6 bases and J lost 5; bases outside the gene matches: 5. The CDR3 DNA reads TGTGCCAGCAGTAAAGCGGGAGTAACCGGGGAGCTGTTTTTT. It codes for CASSKAGVTGELFF.

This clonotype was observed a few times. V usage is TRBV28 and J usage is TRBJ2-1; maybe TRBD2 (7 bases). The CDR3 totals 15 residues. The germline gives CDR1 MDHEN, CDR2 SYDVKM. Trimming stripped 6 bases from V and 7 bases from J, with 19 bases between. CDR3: CASRLLGEGGNEQFF. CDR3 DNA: TGTGCCAGCAGACTCCTCGGAGAGGGGGGGAATGAGCAGTTCTTC. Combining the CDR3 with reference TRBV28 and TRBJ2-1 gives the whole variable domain DVKVTQSSRYLVKRTGEKVFLECVQDMDHENMFWYRQDPGLGLRLIYFSYDVKMKEKGDIPEGYSVSREKKERFSLILESASTNQTSMYLCASRLLGEGGNEQFFGPGTRLTVL.

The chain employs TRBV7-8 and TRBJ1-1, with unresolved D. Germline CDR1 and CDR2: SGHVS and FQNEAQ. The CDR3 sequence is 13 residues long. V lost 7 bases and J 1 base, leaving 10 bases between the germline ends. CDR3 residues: CASTLRQNTEAFF. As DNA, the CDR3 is TGTGCCAGCACGCTCAGACAGAACACTGAAGCTTTCTTT.

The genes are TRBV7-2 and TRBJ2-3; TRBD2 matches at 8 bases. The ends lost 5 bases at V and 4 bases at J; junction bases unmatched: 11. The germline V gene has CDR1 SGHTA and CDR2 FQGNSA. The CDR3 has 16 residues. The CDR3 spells CASSPPGLVGADTQYF. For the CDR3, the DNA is TGTGCCAGCAGCCCACCGGGACTAGTCGGGGCAGATACGCAGTATTTT. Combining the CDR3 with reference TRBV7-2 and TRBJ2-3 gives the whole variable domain GAGVSQSPSNKVTEKGKDVELRCDPISGHTALYWYRQSLGQGLEFLIYFQGNSAPDKSGLPSDRFSAERTGGSVSTLTIQRTQQEDSAVYLCASSPPGLVGADTQYFGPGTRLTVL.

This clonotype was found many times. The CDR3 sequence: CASSFITTDTQYF. Written as DNA, the CDR3 is TGTGCCAGCAGCTTCATCACCACAGATACGCAGTATTTT. The rearrangement uses TRBV7-3 and TRBJ2-3, with D hard to call. The germline gives CDR1 SGHTA, CDR2 FQGTGA. This CDR3 is built from 13 residues. The V and J ends lost 3 bases and 2 bases respectively, with 6 bases between them.

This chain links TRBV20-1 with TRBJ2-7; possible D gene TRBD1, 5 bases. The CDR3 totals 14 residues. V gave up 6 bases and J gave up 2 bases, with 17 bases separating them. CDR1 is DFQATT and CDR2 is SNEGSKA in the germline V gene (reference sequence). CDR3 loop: CSAPHPGLPYEQYF. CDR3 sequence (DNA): TGCAGTGCCCCACACCCAGGGTTACCCTACGAGCAGTACTTC.